This T cell receptor (beta chain) originates from a study of CD8+ T cells in alopecia areata. Study findings and constraints: Mice showed TCR sharing more clearly than patients did, possibly owing to HLA. Scalp data also include sequences from resident alphabeta T cells of normal skin.

PBMCs provided sorted CD4+ and CD8+ T cells. In germline, CDR1 is SGHNT, CDR2 YYREEE (reference sequence). This CDR3 is built from 16 residues. V shed 1 base, J shed 5 bases, and the junction held 7 bases outside the gene matches. A word on this clone: Its antigen is unidentified.

Isolated RNA was reverse transcribed into cDNA used as the sequencing template. Profiling relied on immunoSEQ multiplex PCR, and the TCRdb table lists in-frame clones only, not all of them. The data contain some 100,000 clones, roughly two thirds of them singletons. The chain has TRBV5-4 and TRBJ2-3, with 10 bases fitting TRBD1. This receptor was identified in a human donor in good health. The sequenced sample was CD4+ T cells sorted from blood. CDR3 in DNA: TGTGCCAGCAGCTTGCCGCGGGACAGGGGCCGAGATACGCAGTATTTT. It yields the protein CASSLPRDRGRDTQYF.